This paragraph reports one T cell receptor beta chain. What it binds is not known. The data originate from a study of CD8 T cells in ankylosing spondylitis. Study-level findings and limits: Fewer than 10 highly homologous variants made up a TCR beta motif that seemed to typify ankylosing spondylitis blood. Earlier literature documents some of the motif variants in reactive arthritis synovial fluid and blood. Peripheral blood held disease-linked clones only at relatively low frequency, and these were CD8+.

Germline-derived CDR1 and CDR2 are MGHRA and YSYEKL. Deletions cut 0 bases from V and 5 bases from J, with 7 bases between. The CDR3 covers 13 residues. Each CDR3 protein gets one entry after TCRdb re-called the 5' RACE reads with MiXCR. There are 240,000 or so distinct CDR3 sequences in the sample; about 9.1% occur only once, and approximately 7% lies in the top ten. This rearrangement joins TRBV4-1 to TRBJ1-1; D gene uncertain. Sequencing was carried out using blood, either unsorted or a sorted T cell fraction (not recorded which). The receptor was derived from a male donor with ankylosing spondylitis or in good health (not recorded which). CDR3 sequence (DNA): TGCGCCAGCAGCCAAGAGCCCCAAACTGAAGCTTTCTTT. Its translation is CASSQEPQTEAFF.